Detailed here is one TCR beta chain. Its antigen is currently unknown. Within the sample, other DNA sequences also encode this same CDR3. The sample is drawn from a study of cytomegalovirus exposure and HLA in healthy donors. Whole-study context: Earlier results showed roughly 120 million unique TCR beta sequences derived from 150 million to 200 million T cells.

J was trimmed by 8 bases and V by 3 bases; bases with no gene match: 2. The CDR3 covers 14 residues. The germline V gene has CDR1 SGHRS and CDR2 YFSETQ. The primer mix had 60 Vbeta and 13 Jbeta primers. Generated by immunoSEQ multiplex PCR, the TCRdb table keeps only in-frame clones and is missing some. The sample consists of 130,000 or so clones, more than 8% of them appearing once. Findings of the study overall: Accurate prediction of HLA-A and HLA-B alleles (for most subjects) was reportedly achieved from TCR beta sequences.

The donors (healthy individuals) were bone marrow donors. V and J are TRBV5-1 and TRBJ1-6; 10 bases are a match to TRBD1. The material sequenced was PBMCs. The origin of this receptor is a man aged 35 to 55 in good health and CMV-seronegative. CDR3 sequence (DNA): TGCGCCAGCAGCTGGACAGGGGGAGATTCACCCCTCCACTTT. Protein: CASSWTGGDSPLHF.